This T cell receptor beta chain originates from a study of blood T cell repertoires in COVID-19. Overall study context: The samples span acute and convalescent COVID-19 from the United States, Italy and Spain. From T cells, B-cell-depleted T cells, or PBMCs came the material, which was cDNA or gDNA.

Original methodology: Amplification from reference gene primers served as the basis for estimated nucleated cell counts. Generated by immunoSEQ multiplex PCR, the TCRdb table keeps only in-frame clones and is missing some. V and J calls and clone size are those listed in that table; D and trimming were worked out from the DNA. There are about 210,000 clones in the sample; 80% to 90% occur only once, and less than 3.5% lies in the top ten. Sequenced input: peripheral blood. This TCR came from a man aged 45-60 years with active or convalescent COVID-19.

The CDR3 nucleotides are TGTGCCAGCAGTCCCCGGGAGGGCAGGGGTAATTCACCCCTCCACTTT. Its translation is CASSPREGRGNSPLHF. V usage is TRBV28 and J usage is TRBJ1-6; maybe TRBD1 (6 bases). The germline V gene has CDR1 MDHEN and CDR2 SYDVKM. The V and J ends lost 5 bases and 6 bases respectively, with 17 bases between them. This CDR3 region has 16 residues.